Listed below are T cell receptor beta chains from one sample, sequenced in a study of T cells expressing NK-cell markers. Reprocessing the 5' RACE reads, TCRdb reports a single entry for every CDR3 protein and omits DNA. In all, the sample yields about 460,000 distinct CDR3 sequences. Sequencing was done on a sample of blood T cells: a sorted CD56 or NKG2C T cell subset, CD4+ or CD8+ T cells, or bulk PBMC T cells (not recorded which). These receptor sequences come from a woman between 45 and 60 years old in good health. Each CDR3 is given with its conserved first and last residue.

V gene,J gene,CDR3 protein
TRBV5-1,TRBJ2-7,CASSSRTDEQYF
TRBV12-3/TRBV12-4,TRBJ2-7,CASSRRERHYEQYF
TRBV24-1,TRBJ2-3,CATSDPRTLDTQYF
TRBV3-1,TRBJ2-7,CASSQDLRTSRIYEQYF
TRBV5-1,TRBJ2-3,CASSSGGGVSTDTQYF
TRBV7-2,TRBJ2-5,CASSLTSGSGETQYF
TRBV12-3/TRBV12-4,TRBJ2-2,CASRPDNGDTGELFF
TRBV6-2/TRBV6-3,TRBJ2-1,CASSYSPRLAGVYEQFF
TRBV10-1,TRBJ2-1,CASSESRGGRAREQFF
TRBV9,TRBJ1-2,CASSVVSGTDYGYTF
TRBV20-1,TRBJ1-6,CSASSGTANSPLHF
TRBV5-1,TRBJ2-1,CASSTELPYNEQFF
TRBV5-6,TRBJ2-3,CASSFARTNTDTQYF
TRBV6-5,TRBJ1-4,CASSLDSNNEKLFF
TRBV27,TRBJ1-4,CASRPGGSKEKLFF
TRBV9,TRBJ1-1,CASSPEGIEAFF
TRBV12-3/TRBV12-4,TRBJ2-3,CASSTQGLAFSTDTQYF
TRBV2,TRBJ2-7,CASSEEPPGLAGGFNYEQYF
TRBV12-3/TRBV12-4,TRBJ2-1,CASSLELASLNEQFF
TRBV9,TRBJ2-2,CASSFTQRNTGELFF
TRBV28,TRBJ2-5,CASSRTEVGQETQYF
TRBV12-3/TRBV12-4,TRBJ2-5,CASSLLSQRETQYF
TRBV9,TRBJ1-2,CATSATTGGIDYGYTF
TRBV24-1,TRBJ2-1,CATSIAGGQNEQFF
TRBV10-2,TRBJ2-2,CASSDFGGARRPGELFF
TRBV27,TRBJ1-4,CASSHYQTGRWTNEKLFF
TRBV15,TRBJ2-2,CATSRSDRGEVYTGELFF
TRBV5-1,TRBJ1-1,CASSLVLNTEAFF
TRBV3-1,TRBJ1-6,CASSAGVGSGSPLHF
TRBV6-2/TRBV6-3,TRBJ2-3,CASRPRTGGVNTQYF
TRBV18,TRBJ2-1,CASSPNSGLAGVHEQFF
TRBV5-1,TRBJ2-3,CASSLRVAGSSTDTQYF
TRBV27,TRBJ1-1,CASSYMGVYGNTEAFF